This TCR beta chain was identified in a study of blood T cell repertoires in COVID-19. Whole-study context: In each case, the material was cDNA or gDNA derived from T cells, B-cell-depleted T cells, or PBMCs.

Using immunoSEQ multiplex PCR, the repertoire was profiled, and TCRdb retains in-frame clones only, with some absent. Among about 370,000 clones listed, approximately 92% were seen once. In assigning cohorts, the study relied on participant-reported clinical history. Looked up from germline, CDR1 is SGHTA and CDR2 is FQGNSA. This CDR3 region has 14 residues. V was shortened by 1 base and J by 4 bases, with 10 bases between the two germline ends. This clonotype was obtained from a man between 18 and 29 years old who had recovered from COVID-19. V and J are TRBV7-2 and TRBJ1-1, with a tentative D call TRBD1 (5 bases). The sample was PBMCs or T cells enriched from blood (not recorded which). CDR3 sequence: CASSLVGDSTEAFF. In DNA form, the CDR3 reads TGTGCCAGCAGCTTAGTTGGGGACTCCACTGAAGCTTTCTTT.